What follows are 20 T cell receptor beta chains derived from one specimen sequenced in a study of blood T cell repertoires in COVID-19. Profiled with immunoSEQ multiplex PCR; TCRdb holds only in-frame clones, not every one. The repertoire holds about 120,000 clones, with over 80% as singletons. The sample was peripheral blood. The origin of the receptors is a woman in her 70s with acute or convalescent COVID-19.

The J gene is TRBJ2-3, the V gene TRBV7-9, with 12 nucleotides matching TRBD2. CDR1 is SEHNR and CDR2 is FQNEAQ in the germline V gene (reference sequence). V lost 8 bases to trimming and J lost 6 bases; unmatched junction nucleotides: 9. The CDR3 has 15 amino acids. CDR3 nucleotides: TGTGCCAGCGGAAAGACTAGCGGGGGCCCCGATACGCAGTATTTT. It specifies CASGKTSGGPDTQYF.

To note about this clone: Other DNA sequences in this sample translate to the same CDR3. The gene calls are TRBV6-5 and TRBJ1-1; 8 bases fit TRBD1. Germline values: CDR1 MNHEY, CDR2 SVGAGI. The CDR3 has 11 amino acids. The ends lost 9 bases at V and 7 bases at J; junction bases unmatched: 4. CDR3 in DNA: TGTGCCAGTGGACAGGGTGGTGAAGCTTTCTTT. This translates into CASGQGGEAFF.

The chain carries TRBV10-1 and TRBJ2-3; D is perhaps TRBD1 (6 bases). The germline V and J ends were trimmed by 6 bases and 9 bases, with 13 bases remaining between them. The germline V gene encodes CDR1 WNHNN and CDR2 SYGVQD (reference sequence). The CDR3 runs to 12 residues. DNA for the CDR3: TGCGCCAGCAGCGGGAACAGGGAGACGCAGTATTTT. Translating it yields CASSGNRETQYF.

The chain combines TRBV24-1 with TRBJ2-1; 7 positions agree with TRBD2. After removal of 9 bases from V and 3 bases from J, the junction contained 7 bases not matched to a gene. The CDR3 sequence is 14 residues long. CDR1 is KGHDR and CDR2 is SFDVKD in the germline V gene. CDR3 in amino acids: CATGTTSVYNEQFF. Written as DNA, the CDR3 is TGTGCCACCGGGACCACTAGCGTCTACAATGAGCAGTTCTTC.

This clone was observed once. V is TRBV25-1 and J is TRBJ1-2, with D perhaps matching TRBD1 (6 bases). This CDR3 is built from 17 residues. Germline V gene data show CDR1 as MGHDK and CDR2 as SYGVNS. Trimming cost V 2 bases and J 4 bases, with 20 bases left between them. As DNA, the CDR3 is TGTGCCAGCAGTGAAAACCGGGTCCCCCCCAGGGGCTATGGCTACACCTTC. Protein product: CASSENRVPPRGYGYTF.

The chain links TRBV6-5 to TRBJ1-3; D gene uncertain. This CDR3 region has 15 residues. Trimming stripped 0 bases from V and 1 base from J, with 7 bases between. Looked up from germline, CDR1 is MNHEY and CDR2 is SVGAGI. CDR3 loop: CASSYSEGSGNTIYF. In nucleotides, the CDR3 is TGTGCCAGCAGTTACTCGGAGGGTTCTGGAAACACCATATATTTT.

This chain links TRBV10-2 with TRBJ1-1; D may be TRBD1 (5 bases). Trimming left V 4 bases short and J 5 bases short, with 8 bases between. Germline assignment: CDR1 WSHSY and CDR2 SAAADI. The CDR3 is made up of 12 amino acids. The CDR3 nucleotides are TGCGCCAGCAGTGGGCAGGGTACTGAAGCTTTCTTT. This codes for CASSGQGTEAFF.

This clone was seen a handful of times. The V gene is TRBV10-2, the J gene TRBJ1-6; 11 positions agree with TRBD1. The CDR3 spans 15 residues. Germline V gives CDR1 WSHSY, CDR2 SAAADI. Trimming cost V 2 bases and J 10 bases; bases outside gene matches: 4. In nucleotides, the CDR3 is TGCGCCAGCAGTGAGAGGACAGGGGGCCGATCACCCCTCCACTTT. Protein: CASSERTGGRSPLHF.

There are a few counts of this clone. CDR3 in amino acids: CASSGGQGRTEAFF. The CDR3 region has the DNA TGTGCCAGCAGTGGTGGACAGGGGCGTACTGAAGCTTTCTTT. The rearrangement uses TRBV2 and TRBJ1-1; 9 nucleotides line up with TRBD1. The CDR3 has 14 amino acids. Germline V gene data show CDR1 as SNHLY and CDR2 as FYNNEI. V lost 4 bases, J lost 5 bases, and 5 bases stayed unmatched.

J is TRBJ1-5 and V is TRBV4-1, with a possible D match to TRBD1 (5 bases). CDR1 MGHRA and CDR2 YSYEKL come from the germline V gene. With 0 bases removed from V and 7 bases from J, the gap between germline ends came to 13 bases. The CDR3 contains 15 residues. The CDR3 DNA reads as TGCGCCAGCAGCCAAGAAGAGGCAGGGTTGCAGCCCCAGCATTTT. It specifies CASSQEEAGLQPQHF.

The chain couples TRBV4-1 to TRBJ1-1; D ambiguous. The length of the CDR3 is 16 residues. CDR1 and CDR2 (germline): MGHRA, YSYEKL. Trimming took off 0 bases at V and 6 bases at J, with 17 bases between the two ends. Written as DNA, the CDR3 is TGCGCCAGCAGCCAAGACGGAACTAGGAGTTTCGCTGAAGCTTTCTTT. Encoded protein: CASSQDGTRSFAEAFF.

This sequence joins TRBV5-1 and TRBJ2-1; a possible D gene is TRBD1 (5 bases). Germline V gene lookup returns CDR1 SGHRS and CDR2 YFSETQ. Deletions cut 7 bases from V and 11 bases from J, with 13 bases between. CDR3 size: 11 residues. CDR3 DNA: TGCGCCAGCCGAGAAACAGGACAGCAGTTCTTC. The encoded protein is CASRETGQQFF.

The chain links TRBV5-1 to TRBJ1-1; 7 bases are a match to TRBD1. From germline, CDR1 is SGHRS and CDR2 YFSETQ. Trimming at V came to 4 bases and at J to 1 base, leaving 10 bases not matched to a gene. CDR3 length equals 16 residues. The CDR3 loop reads CASSEGPNRGNTEAFF. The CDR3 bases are TGCGCCAGCAGCGAGGGCCCAAACAGGGGGAACACTGAAGCTTTCTTT.

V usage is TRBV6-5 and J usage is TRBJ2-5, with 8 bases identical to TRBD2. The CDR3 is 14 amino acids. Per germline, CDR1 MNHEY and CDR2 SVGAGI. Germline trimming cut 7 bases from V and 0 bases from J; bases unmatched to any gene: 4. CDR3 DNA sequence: TGTGCCAGCAAGACTAGCGTCGACCAAGAGACCCAGTACTTC. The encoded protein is CASKTSVDQETQYF.

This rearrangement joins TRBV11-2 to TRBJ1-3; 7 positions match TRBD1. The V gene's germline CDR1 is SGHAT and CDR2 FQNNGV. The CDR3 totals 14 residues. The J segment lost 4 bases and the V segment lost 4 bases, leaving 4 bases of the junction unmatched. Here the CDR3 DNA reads TGTGCCAGCAGCTCGATACAGGGGGGAAACACCATATATTTT. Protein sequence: CASSSIQGGNTIYF. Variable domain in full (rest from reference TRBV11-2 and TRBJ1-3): EAGVAQSPRYKIIEKRQSVAFWCNPISGHATLYWYQQILGQGPKLLIQFQNNGVVDDSQLPKDRFSAERLKGVDSTLKIQPAKLEDSAVYLCASSSIQGGNTIYFGEGSWLTVV.

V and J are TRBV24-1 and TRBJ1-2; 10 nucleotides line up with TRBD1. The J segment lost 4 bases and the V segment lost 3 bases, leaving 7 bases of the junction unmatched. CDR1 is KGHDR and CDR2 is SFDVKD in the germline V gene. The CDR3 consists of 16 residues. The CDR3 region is CATSDEGTGEGYGYTF. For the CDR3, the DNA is TGTGCCACCAGTGATGAAGGGACAGGGGAAGGCTATGGCTACACCTTC.

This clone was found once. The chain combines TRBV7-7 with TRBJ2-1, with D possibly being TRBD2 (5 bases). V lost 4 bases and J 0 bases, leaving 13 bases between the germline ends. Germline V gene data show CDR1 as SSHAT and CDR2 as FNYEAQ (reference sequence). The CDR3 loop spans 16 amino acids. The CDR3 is CASSSDGESSYNEQFF. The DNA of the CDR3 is TGTGCCAGCAGCTCCGACGGGGAGAGCTCCTACAATGAGCAGTTCTTC.

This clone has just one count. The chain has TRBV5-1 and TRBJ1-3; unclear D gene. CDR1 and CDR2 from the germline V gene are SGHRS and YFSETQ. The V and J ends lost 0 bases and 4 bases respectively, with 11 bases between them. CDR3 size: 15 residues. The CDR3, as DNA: TGCGCCAGCAGCTTGGGCTCGGGTTCCGGAAACACCATATATTTT. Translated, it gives CASSLGSGSGNTIYF.

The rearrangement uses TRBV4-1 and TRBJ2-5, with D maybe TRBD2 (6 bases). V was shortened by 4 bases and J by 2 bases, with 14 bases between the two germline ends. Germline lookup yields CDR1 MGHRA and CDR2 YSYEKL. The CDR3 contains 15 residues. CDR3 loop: CASSPTTGVQETQYF. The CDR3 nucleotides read TGCGCCAGCAGCCCTACCACGGGGGTGCAAGAGACCCAGTACTTC.

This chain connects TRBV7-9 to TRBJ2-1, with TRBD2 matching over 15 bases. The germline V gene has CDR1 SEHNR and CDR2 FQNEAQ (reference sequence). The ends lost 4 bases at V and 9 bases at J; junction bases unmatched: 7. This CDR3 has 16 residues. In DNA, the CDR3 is TGTGCCAGCAGCTGGGGCGGGACTAGCGGGGGGCGTGAGCAGTTCTTC. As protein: CASSWGGTSGGREQFF.